Listed below are T cell receptor beta chains from one sample, sequenced in a study of blood T cells in healthy people across ages. TCRdb passed the 5' RACE reads through MiXCR, listing each CDR3 protein once. The table lists roughly 1.5 million distinct CDR3 sequences, 40% to 45% of them singletons, with more than 4% in the top ten. Sequencing was done on a sample of blood. Every receptor here comes from a woman aged 18-35 years in good health. Each CDR3 is given with its conserved first and last residue. A D gene is named only where the DNA matches it firmly. A row's size may be missing; if present it is once, few, many or a size class.

CDR3aa,CDR3nt,d_gene,abundance,j_gene,v_gene
CASSRGEARADTQYF,TGTGCCAGCAGCAGAGGGGAAGCCCGCGCAGATACGCAGTATTTT,.,.,TRBJ2-3,TRBV7-9
CASSDWARQETQYF,TGTGCCAGCAGTGATTGGGCCAGGCAAGAGACCCAGTACTTC,.,.,TRBJ2-5,TRBV6-1
CARITGSIEKLFF,TGTGCCAGAATAACAGGGTCGATTGAAAAACTGTTTTTT,.,.,TRBJ1-4,TRBV12-1
CSARWNTEAFF,TGCAGTGCTAGGTGGAACACTGAAGCTTTCTTT,.,few,TRBJ1-1,TRBV20-1
CAWSVLGYGYTF,TGTGCCTGGAGTGTACTGGGTTATGGCTACACCTTC,.,.,TRBJ1-2,TRBV30
CASSGLGTGELFF,TGTGCCAGCAGCGGCTTGGGCACCGGGGAGCTGTTTTTT,.,.,TRBJ2-2,TRBV6-2/TRBV6-3
CASSGTHAYNEQFF,TGTGCCAGCAGTGGGACCCACGCCTACAATGAGCAGTTCTTC,.,.,TRBJ2-1,TRBV6-2/TRBV6-3
CASSLGAGLAGVDEQFF,TGTGCCAGCAGCTTAGGGGCGGGACTAGCGGGAGTAGATGAGCAGTTCTTC,TRBD2,.,TRBJ2-1,TRBV7-2
CASSSLGGTTDTQYF,TGTGCCAGCAGCTCCCTGGGGGGGACCACAGATACGCAGTATTTT,TRBD2,.,TRBJ2-3,TRBV7-9
CAIRPGPNYGYTF,TGTGCCATCAGGCCGGGACCGAACTATGGCTACACCTTC,.,many,TRBJ1-2,TRBV10-3
CSARSTGGNEKLFF,TGCAGTGCTAGGTCGACAGGAGGGAATGAAAAACTGTTTTTT,.,.,TRBJ1-4,TRBV20-1
CASSQDAFAYTNYGYTF,TGCGCCAGCAGCCAGGACGCCTTCGCGTACACTAACTATGGCTACACCTTC,.,.,TRBJ1-2,TRBV4-3
CASSRVHGEIANYGYTF,TGTGCCAGCAGCCGAGTCCACGGGGAGATCGCTAACTATGGCTACACCTTC,.,few,TRBJ1-2,TRBV4-2
CASSYSTGTYGYTF,TGTGCCAGCAGTTACTCCACAGGGACCTATGGCTACACCTTC,.,.,TRBJ1-2,TRBV6-5
CASSSLGLAGGDAPQETQYF,TGTGCCAGCAGTTCTTTGGGGCTAGCGGGGGGCGATGCGCCCCAAGAGACCCAGTACTTC,TRBD2,.,TRBJ2-5,TRBV27
CSARKTVSYEQYF,TGCAGTGCTAGAAAGACAGTCTCCTACGAGCAGTACTTC,.,few,TRBJ2-7,TRBV20-1
CSAGGRTTYNEQFF,TGCAGTGCTGGGGGACGGACGACCTACAATGAGCAGTTCTTC,.,.,TRBJ2-1,TRBV20-1
CAGRGAGDNEQFF,TGTGCCGGCCGGGGGGCGGGAGACAATGAGCAGTTCTTC,.,few,TRBJ2-1,TRBV6-2/TRBV6-3
CASSQLSTYQPQHF,TGTGCCAGCAGTCAGTTATCTACCTATCAGCCCCAGCATTTT,.,.,TRBJ1-5,TRBV6-1
CSARDPSGWGETQYF,TGCAGTGCTAGAGATCCTAGCGGGTGGGGAGAGACCCAGTACTTC,TRBD2,.,TRBJ2-5,TRBV20-1
CASSLSWRFDNSPLHF,TGTGCCAGCAGCTTATCGTGGCGGTTTGATAATTCACCCCTCCACTTT,.,.,TRBJ1-6,TRBV7-2
CASIDGRGGFYNEQYF,TGTGCCAGCATCGACGGGCGGGGGGGATTCTACAATGAGCAGTACTTC,TRBD2,.,TRBJ2-5,TRBV2
CASSQEWDEQFF,TGTGCCAGCAGCCAAGAGTGGGATGAGCAGTTCTTC,.,few,TRBJ2-1,TRBV3-1
CSAPQGNPEAFF,TGCAGTGCCCCCCAGGGGAACCCTGAAGCTTTCTTT,.,few,TRBJ1-1,TRBV20-1
CASSFTGGDYNEQFF,TGTGCCAGCAGTTTCACTGGCGGAGATTACAATGAGCAGTTCTTC,.,.,TRBJ2-1,TRBV27
CASSLSRQAGNQPQHF,TGTGCCAGCAGTTTGTCGCGCCAGGCGGGGAATCAGCCCCAGCATTTT,.,few,TRBJ1-5,TRBV12-3/TRBV12-4
CAFSDLTLSYEQYF,TGTGCCTTCAGTGATCTAACCCTATCCTACGAGCAGTACTTC,.,.,TRBJ2-7,TRBV10-3
CSASGGPPETQYF,TGCAGTGCTAGCGGGGGCCCCCCAGAGACCCAGTACTTC,.,.,TRBJ2-5,TRBV20-1
CSAEAHEQFF,TGCAGTGCTGAAGCTCATGAGCAGTTCTTC,.,few,TRBJ2-1,TRBV20-1
CAISRETGTEAFF,TGTGCCATCAGTCGGGAAACTGGGACTGAAGCTTTCTTT,.,.,TRBJ1-1,TRBV10-3
CSVDNSPPYGYTF,TGCAGCGTTGATAACAGCCCTCCCTATGGCTACACCTTC,.,many,TRBJ1-2,TRBV29-1
CATSDFGTGFNEQFF,TGTGCCACCAGTGATTTTGGGACAGGATTCAATGAGCAGTTCTTC,TRBD1,.,TRBJ2-1,TRBV24-1
CSVEVGYYQQFF,TGCAGCGTTGAAGTGGGCTACTACCAGCAGTTCTTC,.,.,TRBJ2-1,TRBV29-1
CASRLAGHQETQYF,TGTGCCAGCAGACTAGCGGGGCACCAAGAGACCCAGTACTTC,TRBD2,few,TRBJ2-5,TRBV27
CAIRTLAGGYNEQFF,TGTGCCATCAGGACCCTAGCGGGAGGCTACAATGAGCAGTTCTTC,TRBD2,.,TRBJ2-1,TRBV10-3
CASSRTPLAGGQGETQYF,TGCGCCAGCAGCCGAACCCCGCTAGCGGGAGGCCAAGGAGAGACCCAGTACTTC,TRBD2,.,TRBJ2-5,TRBV4-1
CASSLAVIYGYTF,TGTGCCAGCAGCTTAGCGGTGATCTATGGCTACACCTTC,.,.,TRBJ1-2,TRBV7-9
CASSDIAPSGLKDTQYF,TGTGCCAGCAGTGACATAGCGCCTAGCGGGTTGAAAGATACGCAGTATTTT,TRBD2,.,TRBJ2-3,TRBV6-1
CASSRLGTSGTGNEQYF,TGTGCCAGCTCACGCTTGGGGACTAGCGGGACCGGGAATGAGCAGTACTTC,TRBD2,.,TRBJ2-5,TRBV18
CASSEAWTYEQYF,TGTGCCAGCAGTGAAGCGTGGACCTACGAGCAGTACTTC,.,.,TRBJ2-7,TRBV6-1
CASSQTGGTNYGYTF,TGTGCCAGCAGCCAAACAGGGGGCACTAACTATGGCTACACCTTC,TRBD1,.,TRBJ1-2,TRBV3-1
CSAARSTGELFF,TGCAGTGCTGCTAGGAGTACCGGGGAGCTGTTTTTT,.,.,TRBJ2-2,TRBV20-1